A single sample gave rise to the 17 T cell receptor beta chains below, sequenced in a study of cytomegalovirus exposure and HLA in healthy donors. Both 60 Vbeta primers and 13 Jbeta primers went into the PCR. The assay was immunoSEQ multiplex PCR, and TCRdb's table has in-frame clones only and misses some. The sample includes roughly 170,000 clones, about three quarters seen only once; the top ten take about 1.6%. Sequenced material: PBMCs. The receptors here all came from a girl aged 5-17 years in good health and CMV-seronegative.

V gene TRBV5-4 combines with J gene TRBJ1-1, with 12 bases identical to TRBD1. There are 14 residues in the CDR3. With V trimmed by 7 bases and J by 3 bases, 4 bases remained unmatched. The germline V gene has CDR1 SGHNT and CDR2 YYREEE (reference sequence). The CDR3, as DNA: TGTGCCAGCCTTCGGGACAGGGGGCACACTGAAGCTTTCTTT. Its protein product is CASLRDRGHTEAFF.

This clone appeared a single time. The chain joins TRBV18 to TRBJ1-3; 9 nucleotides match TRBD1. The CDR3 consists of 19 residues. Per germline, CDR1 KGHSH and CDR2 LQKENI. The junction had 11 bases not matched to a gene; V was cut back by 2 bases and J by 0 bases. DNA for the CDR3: TGTGCCAGCTCACCAGCGGGACAGGGACGACTTATCTCTGGAAACACCATATATTTT. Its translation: CASSPAGQGRLISGNTIYF.

The CDR3 DNA reads TGTGCCAGCAGCCTTGGACAGGGGCCAATTGGAAAGCTGTTTTTT. Translated: CASSLGQGPIGKLFF. The chain couples TRBV2 to TRBJ1-4; TRBD1 matches at 9 bases. V lost 6 bases to trimming and J lost 14 bases; unmatched junction nucleotides: 16. Germline loops: CDR1 SNHLY, CDR2 FYNNEI. This CDR3 contains 15 residues.

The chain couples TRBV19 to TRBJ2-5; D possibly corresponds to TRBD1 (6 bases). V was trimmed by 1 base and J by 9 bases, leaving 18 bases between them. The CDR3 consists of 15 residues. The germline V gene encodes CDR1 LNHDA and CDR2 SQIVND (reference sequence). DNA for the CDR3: TGTGCCAGTAGTATAGTCGTAACGGACAGAGCGGCCCAGTACTTC. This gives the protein CASSIVVTDRAAQYF.

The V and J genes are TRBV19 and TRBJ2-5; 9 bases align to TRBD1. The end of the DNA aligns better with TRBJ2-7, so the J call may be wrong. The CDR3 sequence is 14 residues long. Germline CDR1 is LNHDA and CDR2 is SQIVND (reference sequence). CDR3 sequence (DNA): TGTGCCAGTAGTAGGGACAGGGTGGCCCACGAGCAGTACTTC. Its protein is CASSRDRVAHEQYF.

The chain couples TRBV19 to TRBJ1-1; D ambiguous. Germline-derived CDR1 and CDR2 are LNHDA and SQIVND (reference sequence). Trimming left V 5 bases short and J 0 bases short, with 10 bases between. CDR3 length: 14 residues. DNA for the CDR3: TGTGCCAGTAGTGGGAGCACCCTGAACACTGAAGCTTTCTTT. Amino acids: CASSGSTLNTEAFF.

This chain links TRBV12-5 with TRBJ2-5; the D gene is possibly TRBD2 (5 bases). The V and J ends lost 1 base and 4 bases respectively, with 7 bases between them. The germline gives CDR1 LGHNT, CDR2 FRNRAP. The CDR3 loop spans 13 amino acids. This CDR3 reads CASGLAGRETQYF. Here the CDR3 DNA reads TGTGCTAGTGGTTTGGCGGGGAGAGAGACCCAGTACTTC. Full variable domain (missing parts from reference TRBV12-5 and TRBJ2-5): DARVTQTPRHKVTEMGQEVTMRCQPILGHNTVFWYRQTMMQGLELLAYFRNRAPLDDSGMPKDRFSAEMPDATLATLKIQPSEPRDSAVYFCASGLAGRETQYFGPGTRLLVL.

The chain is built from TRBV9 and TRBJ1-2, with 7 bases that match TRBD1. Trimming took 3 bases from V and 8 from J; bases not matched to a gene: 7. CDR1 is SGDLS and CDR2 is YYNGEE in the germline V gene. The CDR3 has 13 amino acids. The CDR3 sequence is CASSGYTGVGYTF. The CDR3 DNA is TGTGCCAGCAGCGGTTACACAGGGGTAGGCTACACCTTC.

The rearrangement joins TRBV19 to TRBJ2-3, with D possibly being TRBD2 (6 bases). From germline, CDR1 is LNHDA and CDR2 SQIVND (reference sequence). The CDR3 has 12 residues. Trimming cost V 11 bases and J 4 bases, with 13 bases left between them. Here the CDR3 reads CAASPGADTQYF. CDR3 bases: TGTGCCGCCAGCCCGGGGGCAGATACGCAGTATTTT. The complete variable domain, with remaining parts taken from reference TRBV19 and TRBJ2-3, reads DGGITQSPKYLFRKEGQNVTLSCEQNLNHDAMYWYRQDPGQGLRLIYYSQIVNDFQKGDIAEGYSVSREKKESFPLTVTSAQKNPTAFYLCAASPGADTQYFGPGTRLTVL.

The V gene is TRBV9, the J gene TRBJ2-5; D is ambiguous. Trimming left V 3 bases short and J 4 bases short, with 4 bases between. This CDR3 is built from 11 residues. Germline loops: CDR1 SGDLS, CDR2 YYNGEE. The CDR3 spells CASSAGETQYF. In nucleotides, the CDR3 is TGTGCCAGCAGCGCGGGAGAGACCCAGTACTTC.

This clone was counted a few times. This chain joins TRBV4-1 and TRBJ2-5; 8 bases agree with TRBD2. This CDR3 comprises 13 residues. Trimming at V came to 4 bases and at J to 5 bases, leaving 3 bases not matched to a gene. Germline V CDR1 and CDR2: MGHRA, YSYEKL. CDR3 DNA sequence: TGCGCCAGCAGCCGTGGACTAGCCGAGACCCAGTACTTC. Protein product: CASSRGLAETQYF.

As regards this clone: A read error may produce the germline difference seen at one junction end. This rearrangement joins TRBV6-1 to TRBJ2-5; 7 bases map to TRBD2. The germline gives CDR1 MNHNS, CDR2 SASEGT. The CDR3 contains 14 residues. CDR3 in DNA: TGTGCCAGCAGTGAATTGGGGGGGAAAGAGGCCCAGTACTTC. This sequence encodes CASSELGGKEAQYF.

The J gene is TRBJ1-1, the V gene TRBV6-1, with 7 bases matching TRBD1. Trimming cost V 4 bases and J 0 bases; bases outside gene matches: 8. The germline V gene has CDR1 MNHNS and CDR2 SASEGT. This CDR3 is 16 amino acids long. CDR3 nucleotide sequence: TGTGCCAGCAGTGCCGGGACAGTTGGCATGAACACTGAAGCTTTCTTT. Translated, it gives CASSAGTVGMNTEAFF.

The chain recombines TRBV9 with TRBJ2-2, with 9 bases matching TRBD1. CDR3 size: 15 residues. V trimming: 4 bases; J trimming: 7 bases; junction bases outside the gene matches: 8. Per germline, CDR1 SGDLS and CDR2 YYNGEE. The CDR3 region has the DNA TGTGCCAGCAGCTCCGGGACAGGGCAGGTCGGGGAGCTGTTTTTT. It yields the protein CASSSGTGQVGELFF.

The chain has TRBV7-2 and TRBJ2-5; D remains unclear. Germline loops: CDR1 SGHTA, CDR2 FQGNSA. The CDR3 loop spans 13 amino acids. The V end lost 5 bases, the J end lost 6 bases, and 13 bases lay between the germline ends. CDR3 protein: CASSVSPHQTQYF. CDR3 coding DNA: TGTGCCAGCAGCGTTAGCCCCCACCAGACCCAGTACTTC.

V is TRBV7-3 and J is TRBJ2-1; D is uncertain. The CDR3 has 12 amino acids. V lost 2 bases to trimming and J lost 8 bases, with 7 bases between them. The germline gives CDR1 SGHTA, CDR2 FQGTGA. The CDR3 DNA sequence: TGTGCCAGCAGCTTAGGAGAAGATGAGCAGTTCTTC. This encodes CASSLGEDEQFF. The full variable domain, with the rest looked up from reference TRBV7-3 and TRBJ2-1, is GAGVSQTPSNKVTEKGKYVELRCDPISGHTALYWYRQSLGQGPEFLIYFQGTGAADDSGLPNDRFFAVRPEGSVSTLKIQRTERGDSAVYLCASSLGEDEQFFGPGTRLTVL.

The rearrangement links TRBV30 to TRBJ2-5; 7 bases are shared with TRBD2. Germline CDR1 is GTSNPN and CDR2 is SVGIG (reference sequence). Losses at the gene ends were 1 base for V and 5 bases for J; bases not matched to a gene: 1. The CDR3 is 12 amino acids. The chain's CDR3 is CAWSERGETQYF. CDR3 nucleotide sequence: TGTGCCTGGAGTGAGCGGGGCGAGACCCAGTACTTC.